The 7 T cell receptor beta chains in this list originate from one sample, sequenced in a study of cytomegalovirus exposure and HLA in healthy donors. In the PCR, 60 Vbeta and 13 Jbeta primers were used. Using immunoSEQ multiplex PCR, the repertoire was profiled, and TCRdb retains in-frame clones only, with some absent. Of some 150,000 clones detected, roughly 84% appear once; the ten largest clones hold roughly 2.5%. Specimen: PBMCs. These TCRs come from a boy between 2 and 15 years old in good health and CMV-seronegative.

The chain uses TRBV6-1 and TRBJ2-5, with D possibly being TRBD1 (7 bases). Germline V lookup: CDR1 MNHNS, CDR2 SASEGT. V dropped 2 bases and J dropped 2 bases, with 9 bases sitting between them. CDR3 length: 14 residues. The CDR3 here is CASSESGGQETQYF. The CDR3 DNA follows: TGTGCCAGCAGTGAATCAGGGGGGCAAGAGACCCAGTACTTC.

This sequence joins TRBV2 and TRBJ2-2, with D perhaps TRBD2 (6 bases). CDR1 is SNHLY and CDR2 is FYNNEI in the germline V gene. Between the trimmed V and J ends, which lost 3 bases and 2 bases, there was a span of 13 bases. The CDR3 covers 16 residues. The CDR3 coding sequence is TGTGCCAGCAGTGAGACGGGACTGACCAACACCGGGGAGCTGTTTTTT. Protein: CASSETGLTNTGELFF.

This clone is a singleton in its sample. The chain couples TRBV9 to TRBJ1-1; 8 nucleotides agree with TRBD1. The V gene end was trimmed by 3 bases and the J gene end by 1 base; junction bases not matched to a gene: 5. The germline V gene encodes CDR1 SGDLS and CDR2 YYNGEE. The CDR3 has 15 amino acids. The CDR3 region is CASSAQGAGNTEAFF. CDR3 coding DNA: TGTGCCAGCAGCGCCCAGGGGGCGGGGAACACTGAAGCTTTCTTT.

The CDR3 nucleotides are TGTGCCAGCAGCTTGTATGGGACAGGGTCGTGGGAGCAGTACTTC. Translating it yields CASSLYGTGSWEQYF. V usage is TRBV5-6 and J usage is TRBJ2-7; TRBD1 matches at 9 bases. Trimming took 1 base from V and 7 from J; bases not matched to a gene: 9. CDR3 length: 15 amino acids. Germline V gene sequence: CDR1 SGHDT, CDR2 YYEEEE.

This clone was seen once. V is TRBV11-2 and J is TRBJ2-1; weak D call: TRBD2 (5 bases). Germline CDR1 reads SGHAT; CDR2 reads FQNNGV. The germline V and J ends were trimmed by 3 bases and 6 bases, with 9 bases remaining between them. CDR3 length: 13 amino acids. Written as DNA, the CDR3 is TGTGCCAGCAGCTTTAGTGAGGGCAATGAGCAGTTCTTC. It encodes CASSFSEGNEQFF.

This clone was recorded once. This sequence joins TRBV11-2 and TRBJ2-1, with D uncertain. Trimming pared 6 bases from V and 5 bases from J, leaving 11 bases between. This CDR3 comprises 13 residues. Germline V gene data show CDR1 as SGHAT and CDR2 as FQNNGV. This CDR3 is CASSTPRDNEQFF. Here the CDR3 DNA reads TGTGCCAGCAGTACACCCCGGGACAATGAGCAGTTCTTC. Together with reference TRBV11-2 and TRBJ2-1, the CDR3 gives the full variable domain: EAGVAQSPRYKIIEKRQSVAFWCNPISGHATLYWYQQILGQGPKLLIQFQNNGVVDDSQLPKDRFSAERLKGVDSTLKIQPAKLEDSAVYLCASSTPRDNEQFFGPGTRLTVL.

The rearrangement links TRBV28 to TRBJ2-7, with 8 bases matching TRBD1. This CDR3 has 16 amino acids. Per germline, CDR1 MDHEN and CDR2 SYDVKM. V gave up 4 bases and J gave up 3 bases; unmatched junction bases: 11. The CDR3 bases are TGTGCCAGCAGTTCGACAGGGGTCGGCTTTAGCTACGAGCAGTACTTC. It specifies CASSSTGVGFSYEQYF. Together with reference TRBV28 and TRBJ2-7, the CDR3 gives the full variable domain: DVKVTQSSRYLVKRTGEKVFLECVQDMDHENMFWYRQDPGLGLRLIYFSYDVKMKEKGDIPEGYSVSREKKERFSLILESASTNQTSMYLCASSSTGVGFSYEQYFGPGTRLTVT.